This TCR beta chain stems from a study of blood T cell repertoires in COVID-19. In the study overall: From T cells, B-cell-depleted T cells, or PBMCs came the material, which was cDNA or gDNA.

Germline V gives CDR1 MNHEY, CDR2 SVGEGT. The CDR3 has 14 residues. Unmatched junction bases numbered 4, after V lost 6 bases and J lost 4 bases. Assay used: immunoSEQ multiplex PCR; TCRdb lists only in-frame clones, some missing. Altogether over 200,000 clones are present, around 86% being singletons, with the ten largest covering 5.5% to 6.5%. The TCR was taken from a man in his 60s who had recovered from COVID-19. Sequenced: peripheral blood. The chain has TRBV6-2 or TRBV6-3 and TRBJ2-3, with 10 bases fitting TRBD1. The CDR3 spells CASSRDRGPDTQYF. Here the CDR3 DNA reads TGTGCCAGCAGCCGGGACAGGGGACCAGATACGCAGTATTTT.